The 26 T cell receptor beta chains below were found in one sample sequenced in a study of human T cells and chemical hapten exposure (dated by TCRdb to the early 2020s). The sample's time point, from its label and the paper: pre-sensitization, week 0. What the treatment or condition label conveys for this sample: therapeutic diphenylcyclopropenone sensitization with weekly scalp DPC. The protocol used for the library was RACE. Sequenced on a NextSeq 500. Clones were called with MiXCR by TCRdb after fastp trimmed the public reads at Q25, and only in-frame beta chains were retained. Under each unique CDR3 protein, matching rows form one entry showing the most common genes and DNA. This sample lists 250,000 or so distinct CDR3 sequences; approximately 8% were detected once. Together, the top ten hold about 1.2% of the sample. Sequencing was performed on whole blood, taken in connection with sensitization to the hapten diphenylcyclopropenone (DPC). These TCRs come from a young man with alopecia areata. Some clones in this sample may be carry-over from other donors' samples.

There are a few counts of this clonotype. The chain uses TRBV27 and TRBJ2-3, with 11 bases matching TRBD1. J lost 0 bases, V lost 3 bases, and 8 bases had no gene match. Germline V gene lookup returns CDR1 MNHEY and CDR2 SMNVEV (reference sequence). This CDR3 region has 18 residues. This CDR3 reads CASSLSGTGGPSTDTQYF. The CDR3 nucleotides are TGTGCCAGCAGTTTGTCCGGGACAGGGGGACCGAGCACAGATACGCAGTATTTT.

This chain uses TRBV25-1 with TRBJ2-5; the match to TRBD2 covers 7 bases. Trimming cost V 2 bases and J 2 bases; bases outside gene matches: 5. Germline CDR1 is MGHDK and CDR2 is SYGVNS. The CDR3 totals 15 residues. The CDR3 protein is CASSEGSGRQETQYF. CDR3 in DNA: TGTGCCAGCAGTGAAGGTAGCGGGCGACAAGAGACCCAGTACTTC.

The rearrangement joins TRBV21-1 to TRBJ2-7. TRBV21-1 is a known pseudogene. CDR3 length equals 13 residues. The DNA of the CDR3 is TGTGCCAGCAGCAAAGGAGAGGCGTACGAGCAGTACGTC. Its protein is CASSKGEAYEQYV.

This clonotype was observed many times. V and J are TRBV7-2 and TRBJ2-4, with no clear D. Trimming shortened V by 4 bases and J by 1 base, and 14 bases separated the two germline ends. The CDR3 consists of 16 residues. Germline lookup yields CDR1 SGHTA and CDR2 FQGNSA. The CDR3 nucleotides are TGTGCCAGCAGCTCCCCCGCGTTGGGGGCCAAAAACATTCAGTACTTC. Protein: CASSSPALGAKNIQYF.

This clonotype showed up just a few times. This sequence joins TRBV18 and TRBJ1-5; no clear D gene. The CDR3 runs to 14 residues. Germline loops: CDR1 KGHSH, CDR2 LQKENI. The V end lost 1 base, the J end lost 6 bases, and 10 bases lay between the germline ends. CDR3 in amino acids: CASSPRAEPQPQHF. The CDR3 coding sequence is TGTGCCAGCTCACCACGGGCTGAACCTCAGCCCCAGCATTTT.

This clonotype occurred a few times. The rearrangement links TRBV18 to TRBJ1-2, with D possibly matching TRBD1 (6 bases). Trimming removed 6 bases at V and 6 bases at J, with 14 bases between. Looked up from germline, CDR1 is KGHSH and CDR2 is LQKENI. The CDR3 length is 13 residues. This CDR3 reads CASSYSTGDGYTF. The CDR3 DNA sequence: TGTGCCAGCTCCTATTCGACAGGAGATGGCTACACCTTC.

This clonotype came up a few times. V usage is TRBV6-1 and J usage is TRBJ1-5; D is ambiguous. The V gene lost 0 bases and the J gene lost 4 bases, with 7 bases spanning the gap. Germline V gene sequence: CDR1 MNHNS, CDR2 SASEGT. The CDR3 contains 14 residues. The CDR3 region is CASSEAPWNQPQHF. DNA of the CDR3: TGTGCCAGCAGTGAAGCGCCGTGGAATCAGCCCCAGCATTTT.

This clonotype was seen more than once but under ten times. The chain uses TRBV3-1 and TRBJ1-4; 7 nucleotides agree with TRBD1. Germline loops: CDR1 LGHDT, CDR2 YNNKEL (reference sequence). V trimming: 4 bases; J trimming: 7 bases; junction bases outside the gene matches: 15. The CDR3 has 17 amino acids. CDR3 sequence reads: CASSRAPTGRLREKLFF. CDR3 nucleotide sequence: TGTGCCAGCAGCCGGGCCCCGACAGGGAGGCTACGTGAAAAACTGTTTTTT.

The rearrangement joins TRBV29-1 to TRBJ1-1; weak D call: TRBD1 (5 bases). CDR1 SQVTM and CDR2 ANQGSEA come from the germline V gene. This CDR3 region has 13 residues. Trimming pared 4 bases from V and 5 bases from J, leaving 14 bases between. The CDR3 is CSVGISRGTEAFF. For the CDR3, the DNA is TGCAGCGTTGGGATTAGTAGGGGAACTGAAGCTTTCTTT.

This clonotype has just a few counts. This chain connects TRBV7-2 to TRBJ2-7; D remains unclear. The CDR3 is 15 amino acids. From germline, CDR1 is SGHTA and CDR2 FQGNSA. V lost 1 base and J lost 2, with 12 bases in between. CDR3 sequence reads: CASSLDLDAAYEQYF. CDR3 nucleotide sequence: TGTGCCAGCAGCTTAGATCTCGATGCTGCCTACGAGCAGTACTTC.

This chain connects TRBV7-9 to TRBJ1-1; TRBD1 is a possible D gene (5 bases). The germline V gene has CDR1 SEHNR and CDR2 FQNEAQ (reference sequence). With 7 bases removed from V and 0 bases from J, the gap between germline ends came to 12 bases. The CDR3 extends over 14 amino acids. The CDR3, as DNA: TGTGCCAGCAATATGGGGCGGCTGAACACTGAAGCTTTCTTT. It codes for CASNMGRLNTEAFF.

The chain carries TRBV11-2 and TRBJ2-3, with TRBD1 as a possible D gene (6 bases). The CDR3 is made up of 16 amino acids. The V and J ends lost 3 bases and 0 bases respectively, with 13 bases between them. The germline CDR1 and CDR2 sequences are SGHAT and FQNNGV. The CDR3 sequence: CASSLRGQPSTDTQYF. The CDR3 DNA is TGTGCCAGCAGCTTGAGGGGACAACCAAGCACAGATACGCAGTATTTT.

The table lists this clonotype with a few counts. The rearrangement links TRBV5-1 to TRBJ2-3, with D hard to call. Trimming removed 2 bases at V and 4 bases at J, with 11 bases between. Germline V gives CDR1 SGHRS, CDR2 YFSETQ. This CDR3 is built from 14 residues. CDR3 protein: CASSFGRRADTQYF. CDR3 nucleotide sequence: TGCGCCAGCAGCTTCGGCCGTCGGGCAGATACGCAGTATTTT.

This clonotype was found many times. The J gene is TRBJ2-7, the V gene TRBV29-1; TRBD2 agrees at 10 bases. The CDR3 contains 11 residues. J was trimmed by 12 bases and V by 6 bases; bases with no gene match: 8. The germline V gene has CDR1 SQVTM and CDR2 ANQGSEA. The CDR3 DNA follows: TGCAGCGTACGAACGGGACTAGCGTCGTACTTC. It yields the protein CSVRTGLASYF.

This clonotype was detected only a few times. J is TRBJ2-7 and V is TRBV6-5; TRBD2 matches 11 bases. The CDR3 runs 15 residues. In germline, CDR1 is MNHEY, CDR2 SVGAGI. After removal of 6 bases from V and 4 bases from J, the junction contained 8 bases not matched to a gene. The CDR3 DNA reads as TGTGCCAGCAGCCCCCGGTGGACTAGCGGGTACGAGCAGTACTTC. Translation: CASSPRWTSGYEQYF.

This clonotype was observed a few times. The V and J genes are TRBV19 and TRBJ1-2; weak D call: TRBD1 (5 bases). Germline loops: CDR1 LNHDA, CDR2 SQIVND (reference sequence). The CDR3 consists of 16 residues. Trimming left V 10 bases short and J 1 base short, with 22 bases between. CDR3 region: CATKGVTGYLNYGYTF. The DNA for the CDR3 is TGTGCCACCAAAGGGGTCACCGGGTACCTTAACTATGGCTACACCTTC.

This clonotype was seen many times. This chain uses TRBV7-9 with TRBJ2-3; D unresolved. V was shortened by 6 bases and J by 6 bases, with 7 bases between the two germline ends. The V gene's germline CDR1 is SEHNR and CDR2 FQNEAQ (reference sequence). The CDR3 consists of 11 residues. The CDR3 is CASRPTDTQYF. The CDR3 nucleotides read TGTGCCAGCAGACCGACTGATACGCAGTATTTT. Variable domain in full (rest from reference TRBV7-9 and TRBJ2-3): DTGVSQNPRHKITKRGQNVTFRCDPISEHNRLYWYRQTLGQGPEFLTYFQNEAQLEKSRLLSDRFSAERPKGSFSTLEIQRTEQGDSAMYLCASRPTDTQYFGPGTRLTVL.

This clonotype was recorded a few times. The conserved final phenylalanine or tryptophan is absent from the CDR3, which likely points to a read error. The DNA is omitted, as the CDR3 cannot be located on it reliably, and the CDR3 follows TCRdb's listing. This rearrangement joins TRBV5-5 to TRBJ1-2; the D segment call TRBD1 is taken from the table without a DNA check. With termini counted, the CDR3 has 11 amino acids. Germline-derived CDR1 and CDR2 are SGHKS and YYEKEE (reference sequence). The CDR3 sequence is CASSSGGQTHS.

CDR3 in DNA: TGTGCCAGCAGCTTGGCTGCCAAGGAAGAGACCCAGTACTTC. It codes for CASSLAAKEETQYF. The chain recombines TRBV5-6 with TRBJ2-5, with D uncertain. Per germline, CDR1 SGHDT and CDR2 YYEEEE. The V end lost 0 bases, the J end lost 3 bases, and 9 bases lay between the germline ends. This CDR3 has 14 amino acids.

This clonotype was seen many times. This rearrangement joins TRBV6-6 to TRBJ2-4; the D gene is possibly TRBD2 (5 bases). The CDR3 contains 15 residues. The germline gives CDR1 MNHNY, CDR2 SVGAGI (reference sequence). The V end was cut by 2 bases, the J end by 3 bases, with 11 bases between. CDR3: CASSYPSEDKNIQYF. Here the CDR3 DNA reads TGTGCCAGCAGTTACCCGTCGGAGGACAAAAACATTCAGTACTTC.

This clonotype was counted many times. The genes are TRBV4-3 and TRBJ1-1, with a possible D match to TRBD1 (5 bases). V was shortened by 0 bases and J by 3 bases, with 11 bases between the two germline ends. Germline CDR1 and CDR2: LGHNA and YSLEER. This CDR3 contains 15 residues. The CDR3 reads CASSQDRGGDTEAFF. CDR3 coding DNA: TGCGCCAGCAGCCAAGATAGGGGCGGGGACACTGAAGCTTTCTTT.

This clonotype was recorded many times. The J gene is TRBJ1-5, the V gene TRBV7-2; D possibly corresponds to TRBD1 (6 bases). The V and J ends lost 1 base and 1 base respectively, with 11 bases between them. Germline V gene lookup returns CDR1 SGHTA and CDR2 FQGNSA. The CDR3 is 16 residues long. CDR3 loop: CASSLGGAASNQPQHF. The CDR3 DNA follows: TGTGCCAGCAGCTTAGGGGGGGCCGCGAGCAATCAGCCCCAGCATTTT.

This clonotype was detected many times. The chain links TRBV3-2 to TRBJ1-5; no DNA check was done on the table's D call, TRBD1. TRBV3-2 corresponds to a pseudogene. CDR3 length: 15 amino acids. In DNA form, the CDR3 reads TGTGCCAGCAGCCCTGGGACAGAACCAAATCAGCCCCAGCATTTT. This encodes CASSPGTEPNQPQHF.

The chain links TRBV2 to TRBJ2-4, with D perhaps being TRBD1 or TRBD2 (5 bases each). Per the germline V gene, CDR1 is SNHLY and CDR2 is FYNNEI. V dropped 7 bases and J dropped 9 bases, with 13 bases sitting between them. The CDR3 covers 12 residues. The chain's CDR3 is CASTLSGGIQYF. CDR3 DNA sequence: TGTGCCAGCACCCTCAGTGGGGGCATTCAGTACTTC.

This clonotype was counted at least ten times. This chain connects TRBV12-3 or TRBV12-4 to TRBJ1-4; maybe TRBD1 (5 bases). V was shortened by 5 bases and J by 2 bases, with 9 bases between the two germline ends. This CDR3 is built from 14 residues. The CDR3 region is CASSRDGTNEKLFF. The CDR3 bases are TGTGCCAGCAGTCGGGACGGTACTAATGAAAAACTGTTTTTT.

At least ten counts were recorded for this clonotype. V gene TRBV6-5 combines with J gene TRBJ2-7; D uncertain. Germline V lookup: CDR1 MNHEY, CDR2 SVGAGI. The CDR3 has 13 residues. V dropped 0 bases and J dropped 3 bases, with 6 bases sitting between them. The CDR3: CASSYSGNYEQYF. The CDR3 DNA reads TGTGCCAGCAGTTACTCAGGGAACTACGAGCAGTACTTC.